These T cell receptor beta chains were read from a single sample in a study of PD-1 blockade in classical Hodgkin lymphoma. Method: immunoSEQ multiplex PCR; TCRdb's copy keeps in-frame clones and lacks some. The repertoire has 15,000 to 20,000 clones, 60% to 75% of them found once; the top ten carry 6.5% to 9%. The sample was peripheral blood mononuclear cells (PBMCs), taken before the fourth cycle of nivolumab. Receptor source: a human donor with classical Hodgkin lymphoma. The CDR3 runs from the conserved cysteine through the conserved F or W. The order of the fields is V gene, J gene, D gene, CDR3 protein. A D gene is named only where the DNA matches it firmly.

>TRBV9|TRBJ2-7|TRBD2
CASSPYSGSGYEQYF
>TRBV7-9|TRBJ1-1|-
CASSLGRRYEAFF
>TRBV10-3|TRBJ2-2|-
CAINPGTANTGELFF
>TRBV27|TRBJ2-1|TRBD2
CASSLLAEYNEQFF
>TRBV4-1|TRBJ1-4|-
CASSQGTGRGEKLFF
>TRBV2|TRBJ2-1|TRBD1
CASSELGQIYNEQFF
>TRBV11-2|TRBJ1-4|TRBD1
CASSLVVTGHEKLFF
>TRBV5-6|TRBJ1-3|TRBD1
CASSPPPGTASGNTIYF
>TRBV7-2|TRBJ2-7|-
CASSLWVTDYEQYF
>TRBV2|TRBJ2-2|TRBD2
CASRAGVSGELFF
>TRBV6-5|TRBJ1-3|TRBD1
CASRTGLSGNTIYF
>TRBV4-1|TRBJ2-3|-
CASSYIPETSTDTQYF
>TRBV4-2|TRBJ2-7|-
CASSLGYEQYF
>TRBV5-1|TRBJ2-5|TRBD1
CASSLDGQVGETQYF
>TRBV14|TRBJ2-7|TRBD2
CASSQGLGLADEQYF
>TRBV6-1|TRBJ2-5|TRBD1
CASSDPGQGARETQYF
>TRBV7-8|TRBJ2-6|-
CASTENAGAGANVLTF
>TRBV11-2|TRBJ2-3|-
CASSQTPDTQYF
>TRBV5-6|TRBJ1-2|-
CASSSSHRARYGYTF
>TRBV7-2|TRBJ2-7|TRBD2
CASSQGLAGGYEQYF
>TRBV9|TRBJ2-7|-
CASSPGLLYEQYF
>TRBV9|TRBJ2-2|-
CASSVFRSNTGELFF
>TRBV4-2|TRBJ1-6|TRBD1
CASSQESGQGGSPLHF
>TRBV4-1|TRBJ1-1|-
CASSQDREGTEAFF
>TRBV11-3|TRBJ1-6|-
CASSSDQDSPLHF
>TRBV14|TRBJ2-3|TRBD1
CASSPWTGRTDTQYF
>TRBV28|TRBJ2-7|-
CASSFQRYEQYF
>TRBV28|TRBJ1-1|-
CASSLGPGMNTEAFF
>TRBV4-2|TRBJ1-2|-
CASRSLDRYTF
>TRBV5-1|TRBJ2-2|-
CASSFSPGDSGELFF
>TRBV4-1|TRBJ2-5|-
CASSLGSSVGETQYF
>TRBV18|TRBJ2-7|TRBD1
CASSPRNTGDSYEQYF
>TRBV19|TRBJ2-7|-
CASSTPQGGDHEQYF
>TRBV7-9|TRBJ1-5|-
CASSLAQGGLSNQPQHF
>TRBV4-1|TRBJ1-3|-
CASSQAVSGNTIYF
>TRBV27|TRBJ2-2|-
CASSSRPGELFF
>TRBV5-1|TRBJ2-1|TRBD2
CASSLLAGGNVDEQFF
>TRBV5-1|TRBJ2-2|TRBD1
CASSVQGANTGELFF
>TRBV10-3|TRBJ2-7|TRBD2
CAISEQGTSGSYEQYF
>TRBV4-2|TRBJ2-7|-
CASSQGERSYEQYF
>TRBV27|TRBJ2-6|TRBD1
CASSPRDRGGSGANVLTF
>TRBV6-6|TRBJ2-7|-
CATLSGDEQYF
>TRBV4-2|TRBJ2-3|-
CASSEGTAGDTQYF
>TRBV6-5|TRBJ2-7|-
CATEGRVLYEQYF